This T cell receptor beta chain was profiled in a study of cytomegalovirus exposure and HLA in healthy donors. Notes on the study in general: A few CMV-associated chains were confirmed in vitro to be specific for CMV antigens. Among TCR beta chains, those listed as cytomegalovirus-associated numbered over 150. First-cohort TCR clusters tended to co-occur in the 120 or so validation repertoires, a later analysis found.

In regard to this clone: The target antigen is unknown.

Sequenced by immunoSEQ multiplex PCR; TCRdb stores in-frame clones only, minus some. The data show about 130,000 clones, with about 91% seen just once and around 1.1% held by the top ten. The donors belonged to the roughly 110-subject validation cohort, separate from the roughly 710-subject first cohort. The sequencing input was PBMCs. This sequence was found in a woman in her late teens or twenties in good health and CMV-seronegative.

The CDR3 region is CASSATGGEAFF. Here the CDR3 DNA reads TGTGCCAGCAGTGCCACAGGGGGTGAAGCTTTCTTT. The chain is built from TRBV6-6 and TRBJ1-1, with 8 bases fitting TRBD1. Unmatched junction bases numbered 3, after V lost 5 bases and J lost 7 bases. The CDR3 contains 12 residues. The V gene's germline CDR1 is MNHNY and CDR2 SVGAGI (reference sequence).